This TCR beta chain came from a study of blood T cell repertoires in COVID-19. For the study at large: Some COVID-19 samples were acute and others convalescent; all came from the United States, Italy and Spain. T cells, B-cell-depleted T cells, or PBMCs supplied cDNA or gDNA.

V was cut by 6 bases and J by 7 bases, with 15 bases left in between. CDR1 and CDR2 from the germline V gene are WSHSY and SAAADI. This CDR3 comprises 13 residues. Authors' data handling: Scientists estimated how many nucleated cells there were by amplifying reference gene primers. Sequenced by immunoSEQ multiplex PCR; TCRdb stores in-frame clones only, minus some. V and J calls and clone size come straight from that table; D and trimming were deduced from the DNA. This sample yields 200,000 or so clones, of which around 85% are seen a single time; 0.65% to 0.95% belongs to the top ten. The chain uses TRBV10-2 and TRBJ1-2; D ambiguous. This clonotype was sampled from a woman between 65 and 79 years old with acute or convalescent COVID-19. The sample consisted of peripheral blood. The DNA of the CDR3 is TGCGCCAGCAGCTCGGACTTGGTCCGTGGCTACACCTTC. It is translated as CASSSDLVRGYTF.